Below, one T cell receptor (beta chain) is given with its context. The antigen is unknown. This sample was taken from a study of cytomegalovirus exposure and HLA in healthy donors. Study-level findings and limits: As confirmed in vitro, three CMV-associated chains were specific for CMV antigens. Immune exposure information available was restricted to CMV serostatus.

The CDR3 is 12 residues long. Germline V gives CDR1 KGHSH, CDR2 LQKENI. PCR involved 60 Vbeta and 13 Jbeta primers. Produced via immunoSEQ multiplex PCR; TCRdb's table is partial and in-frame only. The ten top clones account for about 1.7%, within a sample of roughly 150,000 clones. Sequencing was carried out using PBMCs. The clonotype comes from a woman aged 50 to 60 in good health and CMV-seronegative. V gene TRBV18 combines with J gene TRBJ2-1; 7 nucleotides align to TRBD2. CDR3 sequence (DNA): TGTGCTACAAGCGGGGAATGGAATGAGCAGTTCTTC. Encoded protein: CATSGEWNEQFF.